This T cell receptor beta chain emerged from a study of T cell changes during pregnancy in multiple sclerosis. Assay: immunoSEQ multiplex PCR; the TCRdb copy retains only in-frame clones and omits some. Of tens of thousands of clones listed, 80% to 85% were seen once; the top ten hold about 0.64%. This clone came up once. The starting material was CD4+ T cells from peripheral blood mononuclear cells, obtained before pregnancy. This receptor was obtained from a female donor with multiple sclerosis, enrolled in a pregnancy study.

The CDR3 reads CASSLVAGGDNEQFF. The CDR3 DNA follows: TGCGCCAGCAGCTTGGTAGCGGGGGGGGACAATGAGCAGTTCTTC. J is TRBJ2-1 and V is TRBV5-1; 11 bases line up with TRBD2. The CDR3 runs to 15 residues. From germline, CDR1 is SGHRS and CDR2 YFSETQ. Unmatched junction bases numbered 1, after V lost 0 bases and J lost 5 bases.